The 2 T cell receptor beta chains below all came from one sample that was sequenced in a study of blood T cells in healthy people across ages. Using a J-beta primer mix together with a sample-barcoded 5' primer, a second PCR was run for about 7 to 12 cycles. TCRdb called the 5' RACE reads again in MiXCR, with one record for every CDR3 protein. The sample lists approximately 600,000 distinct CDR3 sequences, around 54% occurring once. Specimen: blood. Receptors originate from a man in his 60s in good health.

The sample holds one count of this clonotype. This rearrangement joins TRBV2 to TRBJ2-4; tentatively, D is TRBD2 (5 bases). The germline CDR1 and CDR2 sequences are SNHLY and FYNNEI. V lost 7 bases and J 12 bases, leaving 19 bases between the germline ends. The CDR3 sequence is 13 residues long. Here the CDR3 DNA reads TGTGCCAGCACCCAAAACCGTGAGGGCGCTCAGTACTTC. This encodes CASTQNREGAQYF.

The genes are TRBV7-2 and TRBJ1-5; the match to TRBD1 covers 7 bases. Germline lookup yields CDR1 SGHTA and CDR2 FQGNSA. V gave up 5 bases and J gave up 7 bases; unmatched junction bases: 17. The CDR3 is 17 amino acids. The DNA of the CDR3 is TGTGCCAGCAGCCCAATACCGACAGGGACCCTCGGCCAGCCCCAGCATTTT. It encodes CASSPIPTGTLGQPQHF.